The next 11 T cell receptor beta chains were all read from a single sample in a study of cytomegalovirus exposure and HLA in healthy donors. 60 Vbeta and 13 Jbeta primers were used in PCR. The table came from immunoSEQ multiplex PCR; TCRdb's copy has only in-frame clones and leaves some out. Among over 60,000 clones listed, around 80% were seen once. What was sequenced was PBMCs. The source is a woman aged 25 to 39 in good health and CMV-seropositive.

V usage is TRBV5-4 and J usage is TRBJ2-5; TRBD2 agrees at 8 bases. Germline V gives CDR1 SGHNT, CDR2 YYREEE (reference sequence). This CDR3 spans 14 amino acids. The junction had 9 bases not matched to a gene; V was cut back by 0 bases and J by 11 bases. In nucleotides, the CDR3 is TGTGCCAGCAGCTTGGCGGCGGGAGGAAAGGAGCAGTACTTC. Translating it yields CASSLAAGGKEQYF. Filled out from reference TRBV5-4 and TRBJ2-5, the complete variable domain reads ETGVTQSPTHLIKTRGQQVTLRCSSQSGHNTVSWYQQALGQGPQFIFQYYREEENGRGNFPPRFSGLQFPNYSSELNVNALELDDSALYLCASSLAAGGKEQYFGPGTRLLVL.

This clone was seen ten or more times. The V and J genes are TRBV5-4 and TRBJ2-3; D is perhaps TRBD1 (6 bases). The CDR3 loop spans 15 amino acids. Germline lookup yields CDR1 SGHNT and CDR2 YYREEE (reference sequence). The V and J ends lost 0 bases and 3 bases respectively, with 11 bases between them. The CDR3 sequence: CASSLVGRGTDTQYF. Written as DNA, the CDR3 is TGTGCCAGCAGCTTGGTCGGCAGGGGAACAGATACGCAGTATTTT. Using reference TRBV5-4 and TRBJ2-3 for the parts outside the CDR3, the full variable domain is ETGVTQSPTHLIKTRGQQVTLRCSSQSGHNTVSWYQQALGQGPQFIFQYYREEENGRGNFPPRFSGLQFPNYSSELNVNALELDDSALYLCASSLVGRGTDTQYFGPGTRLTVL.

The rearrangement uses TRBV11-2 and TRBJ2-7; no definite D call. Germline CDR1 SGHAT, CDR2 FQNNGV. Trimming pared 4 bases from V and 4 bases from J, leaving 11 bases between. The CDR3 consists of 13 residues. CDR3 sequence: CASSSLRTYEQYF. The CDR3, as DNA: TGTGCCAGCAGCTCACTGCGTACTTACGAGCAGTACTTC. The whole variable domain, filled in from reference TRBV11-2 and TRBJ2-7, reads EAGVAQSPRYKIIEKRQSVAFWCNPISGHATLYWYQQILGQGPKLLIQFQNNGVVDDSQLPKDRFSAERLKGVDSTLKIQPAKLEDSAVYLCASSSLRTYEQYFGPGTRLTVT.

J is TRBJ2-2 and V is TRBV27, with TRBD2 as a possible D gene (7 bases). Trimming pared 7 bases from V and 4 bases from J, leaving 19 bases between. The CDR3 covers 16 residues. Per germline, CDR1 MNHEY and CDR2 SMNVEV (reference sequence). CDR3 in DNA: TGTGCCAGCACTTGGGGGGGGCAATGGCGCACCGGGGAGCTGTTTTTT. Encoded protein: CASTWGGQWRTGELFF.

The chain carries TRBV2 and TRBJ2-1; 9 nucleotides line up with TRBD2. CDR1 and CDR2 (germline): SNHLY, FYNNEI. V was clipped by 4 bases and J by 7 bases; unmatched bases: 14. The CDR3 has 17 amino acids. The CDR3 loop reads CASSVAASGALSNEQFF. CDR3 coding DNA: TGTGCCAGCAGTGTAGCGGCTAGCGGGGCCCTGTCGAATGAGCAGTTCTTC. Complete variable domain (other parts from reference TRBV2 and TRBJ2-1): EPEVTQTPSHQVTQMGQEVILRCVPISNHLYFYWYRQILGQKVEFLVSFYNNEISEKSEIFDDQFSVERPDGSNFTLKIRSTKLEDSAMYFCASSVAASGALSNEQFFGPGTRLTVL.

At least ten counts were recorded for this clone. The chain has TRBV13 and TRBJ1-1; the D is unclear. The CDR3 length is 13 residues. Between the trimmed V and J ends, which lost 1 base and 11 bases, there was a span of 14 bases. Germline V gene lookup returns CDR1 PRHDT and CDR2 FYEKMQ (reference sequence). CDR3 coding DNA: TGTGCCAGCAGCTTAGCGCAGGTCCTTGGGGCTTTCTTT. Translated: CASSLAQVLGAFF.

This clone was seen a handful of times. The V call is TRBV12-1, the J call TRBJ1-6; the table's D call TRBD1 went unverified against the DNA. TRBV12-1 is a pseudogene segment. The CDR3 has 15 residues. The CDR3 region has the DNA TGTGCCAGCAGCTCCCAGGGGACAGGGGATTCACCCCTCCACTTT. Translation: CASSSQGTGDSPLHF.

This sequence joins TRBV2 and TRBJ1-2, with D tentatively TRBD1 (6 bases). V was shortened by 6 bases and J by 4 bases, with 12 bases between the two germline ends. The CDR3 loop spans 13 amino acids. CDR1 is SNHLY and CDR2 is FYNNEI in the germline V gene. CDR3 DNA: TGTGCCAGCAGCCCCAGGGGTGCCTATGGCTACACCTTC. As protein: CASSPRGAYGYTF. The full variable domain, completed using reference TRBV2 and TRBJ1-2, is EPEVTQTPSHQVTQMGQEVILRCVPISNHLYFYWYRQILGQKVEFLVSFYNNEISEKSEIFDDQFSVERPDGSNFTLKIRSTKLEDSAMYFCASSPRGAYGYTFGSGTRLTVV.

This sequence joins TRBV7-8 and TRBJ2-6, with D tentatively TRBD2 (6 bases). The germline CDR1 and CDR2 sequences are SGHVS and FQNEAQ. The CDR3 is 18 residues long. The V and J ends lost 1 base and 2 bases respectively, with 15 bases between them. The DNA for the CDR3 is TGTGCCAGCAGCTTAGTGGCCGGAGGGGCCACTGGGGCCAACGTCCTGACTTTC. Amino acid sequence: CASSLVAGGATGANVLTF.

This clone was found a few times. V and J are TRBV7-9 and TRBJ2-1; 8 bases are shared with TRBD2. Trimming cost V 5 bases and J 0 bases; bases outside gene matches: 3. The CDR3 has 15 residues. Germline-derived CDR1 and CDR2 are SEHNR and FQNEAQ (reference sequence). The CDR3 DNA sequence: TGTGCCAGCAGCCCGGGGGGGGGCTCCTACAATGAGCAGTTCTTC. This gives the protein CASSPGGGSYNEQFF.

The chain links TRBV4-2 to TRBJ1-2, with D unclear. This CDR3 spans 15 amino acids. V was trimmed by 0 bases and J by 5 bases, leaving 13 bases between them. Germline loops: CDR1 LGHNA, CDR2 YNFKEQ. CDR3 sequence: CASSQELGNEYGYTF. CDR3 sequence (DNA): TGTGCCAGCAGCCAAGAACTAGGGAACGAGTATGGCTACACCTTC.